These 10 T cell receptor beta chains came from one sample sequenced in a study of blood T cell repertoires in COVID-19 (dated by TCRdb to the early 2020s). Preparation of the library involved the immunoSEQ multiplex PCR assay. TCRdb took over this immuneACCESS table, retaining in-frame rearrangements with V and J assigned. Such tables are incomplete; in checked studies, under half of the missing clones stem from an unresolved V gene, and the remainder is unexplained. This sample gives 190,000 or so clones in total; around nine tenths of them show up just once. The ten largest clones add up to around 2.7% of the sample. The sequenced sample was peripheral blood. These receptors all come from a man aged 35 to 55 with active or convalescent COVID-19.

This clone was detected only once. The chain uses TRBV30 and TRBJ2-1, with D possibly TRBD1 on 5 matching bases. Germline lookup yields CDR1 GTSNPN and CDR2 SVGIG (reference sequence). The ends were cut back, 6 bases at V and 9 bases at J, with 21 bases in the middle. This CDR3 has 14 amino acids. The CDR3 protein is CACSTGATIFEQFF. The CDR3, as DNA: TGTGCCTGCTCAACTGGGGCCACAATATTTGAGCAGTTCTTC.

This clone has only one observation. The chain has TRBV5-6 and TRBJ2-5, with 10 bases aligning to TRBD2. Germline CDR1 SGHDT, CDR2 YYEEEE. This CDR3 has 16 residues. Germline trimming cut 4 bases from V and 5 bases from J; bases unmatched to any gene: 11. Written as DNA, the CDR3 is TGTGCCAGCAGCATACCTAGCGGGGGCAGGGGTGAGACCCAGTACTTC. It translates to CASSIPSGGRGETQYF.

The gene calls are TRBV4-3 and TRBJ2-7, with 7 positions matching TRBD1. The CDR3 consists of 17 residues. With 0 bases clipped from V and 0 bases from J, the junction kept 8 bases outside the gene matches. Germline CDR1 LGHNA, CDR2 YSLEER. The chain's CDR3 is CASSQDATGITSYEQYF. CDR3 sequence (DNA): TGCGCCAGCAGCCAAGACGCGACAGGGATTACCTCCTACGAGCAGTACTTC.

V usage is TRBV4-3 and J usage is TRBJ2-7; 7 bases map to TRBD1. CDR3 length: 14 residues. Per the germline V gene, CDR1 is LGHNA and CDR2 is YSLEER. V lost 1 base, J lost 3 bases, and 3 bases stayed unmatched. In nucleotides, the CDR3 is TGCGCCAGCAGCCAAGCGACAGGGATCTACGAGCAGTACTTC. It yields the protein CASSQATGIYEQYF.

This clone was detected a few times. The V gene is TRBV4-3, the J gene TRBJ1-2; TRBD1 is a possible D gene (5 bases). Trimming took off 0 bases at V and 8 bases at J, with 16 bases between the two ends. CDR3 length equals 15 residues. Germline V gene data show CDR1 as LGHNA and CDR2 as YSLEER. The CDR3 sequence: CASSQEIRQGGGYTF. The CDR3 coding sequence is TGCGCCAGCAGCCAAGAGATAAGGCAGGGAGGCGGCTACACCTTC.

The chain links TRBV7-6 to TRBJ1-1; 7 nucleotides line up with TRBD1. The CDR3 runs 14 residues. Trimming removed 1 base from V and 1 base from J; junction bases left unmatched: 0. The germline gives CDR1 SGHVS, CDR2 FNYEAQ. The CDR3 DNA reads TGTGCCAGCAGCTTAGGGGACAGGAACACTGAAGCTTTCTTT. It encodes CASSLGDRNTEAFF. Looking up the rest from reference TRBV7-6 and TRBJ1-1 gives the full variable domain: GAGVSQSPRYKVTKRGQDVALRCDPISGHVSLYWYRQALGQGPEFLTYFNYEAQQDKSGLPNDRFSAERPEGSISTLTIQRTEQRDSAMYRCASSLGDRNTEAFFGQGTRLTVV.

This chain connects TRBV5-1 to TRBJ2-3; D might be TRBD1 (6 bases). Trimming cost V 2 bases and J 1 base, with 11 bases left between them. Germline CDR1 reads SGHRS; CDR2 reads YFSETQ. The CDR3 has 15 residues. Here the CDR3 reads CASSFDGGRTDTQYF. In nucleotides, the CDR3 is TGCGCCAGCAGCTTCGATGGGGGCCGCACAGATACGCAGTATTTT.

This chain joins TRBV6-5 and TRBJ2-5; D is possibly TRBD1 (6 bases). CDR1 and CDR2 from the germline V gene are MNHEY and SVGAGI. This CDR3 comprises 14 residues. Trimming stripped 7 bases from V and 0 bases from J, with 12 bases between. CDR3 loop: CASNRDTDQETQYF. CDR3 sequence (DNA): TGTGCCAGCAATAGGGACACCGACCAAGAGACCCAGTACTTC.

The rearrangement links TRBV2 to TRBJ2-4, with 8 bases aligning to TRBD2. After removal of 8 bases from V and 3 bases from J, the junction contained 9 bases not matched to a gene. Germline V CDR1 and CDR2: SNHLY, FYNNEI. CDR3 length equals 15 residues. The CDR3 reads CASQRSGGLKNIQYF. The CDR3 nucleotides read TGTGCCAGCCAGAGGAGCGGGGGCCTCAAAAACATTCAGTACTTC.

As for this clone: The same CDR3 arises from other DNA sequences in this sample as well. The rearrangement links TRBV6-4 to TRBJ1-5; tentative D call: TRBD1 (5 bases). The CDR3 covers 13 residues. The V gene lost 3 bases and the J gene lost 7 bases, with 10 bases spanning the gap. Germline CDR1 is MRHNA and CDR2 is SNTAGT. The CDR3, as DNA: TGTGCCAGCAGTGAGCAGGGAGGACAGCCCCAGCATTTT. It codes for CASSEQGGQPQHF.